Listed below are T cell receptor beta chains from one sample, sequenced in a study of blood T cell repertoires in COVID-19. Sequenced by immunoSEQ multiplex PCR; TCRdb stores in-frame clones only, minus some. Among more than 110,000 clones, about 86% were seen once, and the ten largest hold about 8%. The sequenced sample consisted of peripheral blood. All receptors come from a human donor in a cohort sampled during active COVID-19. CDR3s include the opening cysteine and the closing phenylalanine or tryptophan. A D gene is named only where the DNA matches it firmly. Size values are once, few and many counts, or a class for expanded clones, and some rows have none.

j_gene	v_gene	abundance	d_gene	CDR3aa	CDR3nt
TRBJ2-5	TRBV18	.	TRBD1	CASSPRDRGTQYF	TGTGCCAGCTCCCCGAGGGACAGGGGAACCCAGTACTTC
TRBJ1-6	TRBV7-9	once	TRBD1	CASSTLRQGVMPLHF	TGTGCCAGCAGCACGTTGAGACAGGGCGTTATGCCCCTCCACTTT
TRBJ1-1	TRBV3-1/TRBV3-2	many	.	CASSFAGAMNTEAFF	TGTGCCAGCAGCTTCGCTGGAGCGATGAACACTGAAGCTTTCTTT
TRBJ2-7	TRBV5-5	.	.	CASSLNSRSYEQYF	TGTGCCAGCAGCTTGAACTCCCGTTCCTACGAGCAGTACTTC
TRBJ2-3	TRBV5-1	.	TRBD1	CASSWTGGTDTQYF	TGCGCCAGCAGTTGGACAGGAGGCACAGATACGCAGTATTTT
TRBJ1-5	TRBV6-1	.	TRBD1	CASSERNRGVNQPQHF	TGTGCCAGCAGTGAACGGAACAGGGGGGTAAATCAGCCCCAGCATTTT
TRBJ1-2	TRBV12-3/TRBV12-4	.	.	CASSRRQDGYTF	TGTGCCAGCAGTCGACGTCAGGATGGCTACACCTTC
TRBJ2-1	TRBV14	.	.	CASGGYLTYNEQFF	TGTGCCAGCGGCGGCTACCTAACCTACAATGAGCAGTTCTTC
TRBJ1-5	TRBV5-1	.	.	CASSSEWGGNQHF	TGCGCCAGCAGCTCGGAGTGGGGCGGGAATCAGCATTTT
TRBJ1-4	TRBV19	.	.	CASSGLRAGEEKLFF	TGTGCCAGTAGTGGGCTCCGGGCCGGGGAGGAAAAACTGTTTTTT
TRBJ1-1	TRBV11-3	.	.	CASSFDSLNTEAFF	TGTGCCAGCAGCTTCGACAGCTTGAACACTGAAGCTTTCTTT
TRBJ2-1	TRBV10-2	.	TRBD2	CASEGGTSGFGNEQFF	TGCGCCAGCGAGGGGGGAACTAGCGGGTTCGGGAATGAGCAGTTCTTC
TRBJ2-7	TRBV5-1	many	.	CASKDARRPYEQYF	TGCGCCAGTAAAGACGCCCGGAGGCCCTACGAGCAGTACTTC
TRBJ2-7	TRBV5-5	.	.	CASSRSRDSTSYEQYF	TGTGCCAGCAGCCGGTCCCGGGACTCAACATCCTACGAGCAGTACTTC
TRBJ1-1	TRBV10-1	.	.	CASSESRGTEAFF	TGCGCCAGCAGTGAGTCTAGGGGGACTGAAGCTTTCTTT
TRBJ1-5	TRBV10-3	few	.	CAISGSAGAGQPQHF	TGTGCCATCAGCGGATCAGCAGGGGCCGGGCAGCCCCAGCATTTT
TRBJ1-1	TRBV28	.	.	CASSPLSGGTEAFF	TGTGCCAGCAGCCCGCTGAGTGGCGGCACTGAAGCTTTCTTT
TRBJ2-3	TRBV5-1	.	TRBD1	CASSLVQGTDTQYF	TGCGCCAGCAGCTTAGTACAGGGGACAGATACGCAGTATTTT
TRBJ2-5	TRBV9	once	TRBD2	CASSPEVGTRDGETQYF	TGTGCCAGCAGCCCCGAAGTCGGGACTAGGGATGGAGAGACCCAGTACTTC
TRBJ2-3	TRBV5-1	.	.	CASSMDLSDTQYF	TGCGCCAGCAGCATGGACTTATCGGATACGCAGTATTTT
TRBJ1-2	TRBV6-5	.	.	CASTSGIGYTF	TGTGCCAGCACCTCAGGAATTGGCTACACCTTC
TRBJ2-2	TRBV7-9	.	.	CASRSRGMNTGELFF	TGTGCCAGCAGGTCCCGGGGGATGAACACCGGGGAGCTGTTTTTT
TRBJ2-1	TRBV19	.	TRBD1	CASSIGQGAGNEQFF	TGTGCCAGTAGTATAGGGCAGGGGGCGGGTAATGAGCAGTTCTTC
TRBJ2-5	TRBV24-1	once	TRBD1	CATSDPRDRGETQYF	TGTGCCACCAGTGACCCCCGGGACAGGGGCGAGACCCAGTACTTC
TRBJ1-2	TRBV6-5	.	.	CASSSVGDGYTF	TGTGCCAGCAGTTCGGTAGGGGATGGCTACACCTTC
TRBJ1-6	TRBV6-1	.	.	CASSEAFNGSPLHF	TGTGCCAGCAGTGAAGCTTTTAACGGTTCACCCCTCCACTTT